The rows below give T cell receptor beta chains drawn from one sample of a study of graft-versus-host responses after intestinal transplantation. Assay used: immunoSEQ multiplex PCR; TCRdb lists only in-frame clones, some missing. The table shows tens of thousands of clones, with around 93% occurring only once. These receptors lack a known antigen. Material: unstimulated CD4+ T cells sorted from spleen or lymph node cells, obtained before transplant. The receptors stem from a human donor who was the organ donor for an intestinal transplant. Both conserved end residues are part of each CDR3. A D gene is named only where the DNA matches it firmly. Clone size, where shown, is once, few, many, or a class for clones that have expanded.

TRBJ1-1 once TRBV30 - CAWSVRDRDIGEAFF TGTGCCTGGAGTGTAAGAGACCGGGACATCGGCGAAGCTTTCTTT
TRBJ2-3 - TRBV10-2 TRBD2 CASRPAGGGTDTQYF TGCGCCAGCAGGCCCGCGGGGGGGGGCACAGATACGCAGTATTTT
TRBJ2-5 - TRBV19 - CASSITRTVSQTQYF TGTGCCAGTAGTATTACGAGGACAGTAAGTCAGACCCAGTACTTC
TRBJ2-3 - TRBV5-4 - CASSFITDTQYF TGTGCCAGCAGCTTTATTACAGATACGCAGTATTTT
TRBJ1-2 - TRBV9 - CAGSVTVGSTYGYTF TGTGCCGGCAGCGTAACGGTCGGGTCGACCTATGGCTACACCTTC
TRBJ2-1 - TRBV5-4 - CASSPRGAEQFF TGTGCCAGCAGCCCCCGCGGGGCCGAGCAGTTCTTC
TRBJ2-7 - TRBV7-2 - CASSLALREQYF TGTGCCAGCAGCTTAGCTTTGCGCGAGCAGTACTTC
TRBJ2-7 - TRBV18 TRBD1 CASSPGTGLNEQYF TGTGCCAGCTCACCCGGGACAGGGCTAAACGAGCAGTACTTC
TRBJ2-5 - TRBV7-2 - CASSPPGAQGTQYF TGTGCCAGCAGCCCACCAGGCGCCCAAGGGACCCAGTACTTC
TRBJ1-1 - TRBV6-1 - CATDYKQGYTEAFF TGTGCCACCGACTACAAACAGGGCTACACTGAAGCTTTCTTT
TRBJ1-2 - TRBV5-5 - CASSFATLAPGYTF TGTGCCAGCAGCTTCGCGACACTCGCTCCTGGCTACACCTTC
TRBJ2-7 - TRBV11-2 TRBD2 CASSLEGTSSYEQYF TGTGCCAGCAGCTTAGAAGGGACTAGCTCCTACGAGCAGTACTTC
TRBJ1-2 - TRBV7-6 TRBD1 CASSSTTGDGYTF TGTGCCAGCAGCTCGACTACAGGGGACGGCTACACCTTC
TRBJ1-3 - TRBV27 - CASSLTGAGNTIYF TGTGCCAGCAGTTTGACGGGGGCTGGAAACACCATATATTTT
TRBJ1-1 - TRBV4-1 - CASSQAGNTEAFF TGCGCCAGCAGCCAAGCGGGGAACACTGAAGCTTTCTTT
TRBJ1-2 - TRBV9 - CASSVDSYGYTF TGTGCCAGCAGCGTAGACAGCTATGGCTACACCTTC
TRBJ2-6 - TRBV6-1 TRBD1 CASLDRTSGANVLTF TGTGCCAGCTTGGACAGGACCTCTGGGGCCAACGTCCTGACTTTC
TRBJ2-1 - TRBV21-1 - CASSKLATGAGLLGQFF TGTGCCAGCAGCAAACTAGCGACAGGGGCGGGATTGTTAGGGCAGTTCTTC
TRBJ2-2 once TRBV4-3 - CASSPQPTEGNTGELFF TGCGCCAGCAGCCCCCAACCGACGGAGGGGAACACCGGGGAGCTGTTTTTT
TRBJ1-2 - TRBV9 - CASSVDGGRGYTF TGTGCCAGCAGCGTAGATGGGGGAAGGGGCTACACCTTC
TRBJ2-5 - TRBV12-5 TRBD2 CASGSRLAGIQETQYF TGTGCTAGTGGTTCTCGACTAGCGGGGATACAAGAGACCCAGTACTTC
TRBJ2-7 - TRBV5-1 TRBD1 CASSLRTGSSYEQYF TGCGCCAGCAGCTTAAGGACAGGGAGCTCCTACGAGCAGTACTTC
TRBJ2-3 - TRBV5-8 - CASTWRQFTDTQYF TGTGCCAGCACATGGAGACAGTTCACAGATACGCAGTATTTT
TRBJ2-1 - TRBV18 - CASSQGEQFF TGTGCCAGCTCACAAGGTGAGCAGTTCTTC
TRBJ2-7 - TRBV5-4 - CASSWRQKEQYF TGTGCCAGCAGCTGGAGACAGAAGGAGCAGTACTTC
TRBJ1-1 - TRBV5-5 - CASSLGTSPRTEAFF TGTGCCAGCAGCCTGGGGACATCGCCTCGAACTGAAGCTTTCTTT
TRBJ2-2 - TRBV2 - CASSGGNTGELFF TGTGCCAGCAGCGGGGGGAACACCGGGGAGCTGTTTTTT
TRBJ2-7 - TRBV29-1 - CSVLKGGHYEQYF TGCAGCGTTCTCAAGGGGGGTCACTACGAGCAGTACTTC
TRBJ1-3 - TRBV6-6 TRBD1 CAAGRTGSSGNTIYF TGTGCCGCGGGACGGACAGGGAGCTCTGGAAACACCATATATTTT
TRBJ2-1 - TRBV4-3 - CASSREEAIYNEQFF TGCGCCAGCAGCCGGGAGGAGGCCATCTACAATGAGCAGTTCTTC
TRBJ1-1 - TRBV6-5 - CASSFQGVNTEAFF TGTGCCAGCAGTTTCCAGGGAGTGAACACTGAAGCTTTCTTT
TRBJ2-7 - TRBV7-2 TRBD2 CASSLMTSGPYYEQYF TGTGCCAGCAGCTTGATGACTAGCGGACCATACTACGAGCAGTACTTC
TRBJ1-6 - TRBV4-3 TRBD1 CASSQAGTGGYSPLHF TGCGCCAGCAGCCAAGCGGGGACAGGGGGATATTCACCCCTCCACTTT
TRBJ1-1 - TRBV2 - CASSDYTEAFF TGTGCCAGCAGTGACTACACTGAAGCTTTCTTT
TRBJ1-2 - TRBV4-2 - CASSQGQHYGYTF TGTGCCAGCAGCCAAGGACAGCACTATGGCTACACCTTC
TRBJ1-4 once TRBV4-3 - CASSQDLGAREKLFF TGCGCCAGCAGCCAAGATTTGGGGGCGCGAGAAAAACTGTTTTTT
TRBJ2-1 - TRBV27 TRBD1 CASSFKGATYYNEQFF TGTGCCAGCAGTTTCAAGGGGGCTACTTACTACAATGAGCAGTTCTTC
TRBJ2-3 - TRBV4-2 - CASSQDRGTDTQYF TGTGCCAGCAGCCAAGATCGGGGAACAGATACGCAGTATTTT
TRBJ2-3 - TRBV7-9 TRBD2 CASSLRLAGDLYTDTQYF TGTGCCAGCAGCTTACGGCTAGCGGGCGACCTTTACACAGATACGCAGTATTTT
TRBJ2-3 - TRBV6-6 TRBD2 CASSHPLAGGTDTQYF TGTGCCAGCAGCCACCCACTAGCGGGGGGCACAGATACGCAGTATTTT
TRBJ2-3 - TRBV12-5 - CASALRDTQYF TGTGCTAGTGCCCTCAGGGATACGCAGTATTTT
TRBJ1-2 - TRBV19 - CASSHWTAANYGYTF TGTGCCAGTAGTCATTGGACAGCCGCTAACTATGGCTACACCTTC